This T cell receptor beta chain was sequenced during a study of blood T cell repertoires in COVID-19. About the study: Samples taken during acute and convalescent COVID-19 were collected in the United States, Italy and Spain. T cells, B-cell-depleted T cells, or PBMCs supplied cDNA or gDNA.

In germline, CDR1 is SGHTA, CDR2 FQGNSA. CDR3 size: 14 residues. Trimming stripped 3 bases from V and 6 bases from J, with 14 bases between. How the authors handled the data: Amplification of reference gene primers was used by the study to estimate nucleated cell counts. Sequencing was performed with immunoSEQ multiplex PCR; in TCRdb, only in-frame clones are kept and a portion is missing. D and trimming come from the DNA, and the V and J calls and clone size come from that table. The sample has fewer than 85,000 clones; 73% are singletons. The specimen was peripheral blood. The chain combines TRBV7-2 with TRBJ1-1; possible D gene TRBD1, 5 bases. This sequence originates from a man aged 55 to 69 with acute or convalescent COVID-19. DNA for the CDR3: TGTGCCAGCAGCTTTACATTGGGGGGACCTGAAGCTTTCTTT. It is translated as CASSFTLGGPEAFF.